This entry describes one T cell receptor beta chain. As yet, its antigen is unknown. A junction end diverges from the germline sequence, so it may reflect a read error. This sample is part of a study of OX40 agonist ivuxolimab in advanced cancers. Study-level points and caveats: The mean number of expanded clones was higher in CD8+ T cells than in CD4+. The authors did not determine the antigen specificity of the expanded peripheral T cells. Dosing at 0.1 to 3.0 mg/kg was accompanied by clonal expansion of CD4+ and CD8+ blood T cells by week 6.

Germline-derived CDR1 and CDR2 are SGHAT and FQNNGV. The CDR3 is 12 residues long. Sequencing was performed with immunoSEQ multiplex PCR; in TCRdb, only in-frame clones are kept and a portion is missing. The data contain about 97,000 clones, approximately 87% of them seen just once; the ten biggest clones take up less than 6.5%. The chain recombines TRBV11-2 with TRBJ2-7, with D possibly TRBD2 on 5 matching bases. The sequence derives from an adult with an advanced solid tumor such as melanoma, head and neck, liver or kidney cancer. Sequencing used CD4+ or CD8+ T cells sorted from blood, obtained in a trial of the OX40 agonist ivuxolimab. The CDR3 DNA sequence: TGTGCCAGCAGCTCCCTAGCCCCCTTGGCGGAATTC. Amino acids: CASSSLAPLAEF.